The clone carrying this T cell receptor (beta chain) is medium-sized (0.01 to 0.1%) within its sample. Cells sorted as Tregs were CD4+, CD25+ and CD127-/low. After constant-region reverse-primer amplification, full-length variable regions underwent semi-nested PCR with Nested Universal Primer A. TCRdb reprocessed the 5' RACE reads via MiXCR and lists one record per CDR3 protein. The table lists around 10,000 distinct CDR3 sequences, more than 15% of them singletons, with 3.5% to 4% in the top ten. Germline values: CDR1 SGHKS, CDR2 YYEKEE (reference sequence). The length of the CDR3 is 16 residues. The V end lost 2 bases, the J end lost 1 base, and 13 bases lay between the germline ends.

The rearrangement joins TRBV5-5 to TRBJ2-4; D uncertain. Specimen: Tregs sorted from a lymph node. The TCR comes from a female donor with breast cancer. CDR3 amino acids: CASSLGIPGAKNIQYF. CDR3 nucleotide sequence: TGTGCCAGCAGCTTAGGCATACCTGGCGCCAAAAACATTCAGTACTTC.